This TCR beta chain was recorded in a study of CD8+CD57+ T cells in acquired aplastic anemia (dated by TCRdb to the late 2010s). Study-wide context: CD8+CD57+ expansion was defined as frequency above the mean frequency observed in healthy subjects. On the study overall, not on this receptor specifically: In patients, diversity was lower in CD8+CD57+ cells than in the total CD4+ and CD8+ cell pools. Roughly 30 CD8+ CDR3 sequences were found to be shared between patients and controls, but these sequences appeared to be highly expressed in patients and within the immunodominant clones of the patients. No significant difference in CD8+ Simpson's diversity was found between patients and healthy controls (P=0.060).

Genomic DNA was used as template for profiling of TCR beta VDJ combinations and CDR3 sequences. TCR repertoire sequencing was run on an Illumina HiSeq 2000. The authors' pipeline ran thus. TRBV/TRBJ rearrangement plots, CDR3 size and DJ length profiles, and Simpson's diversity index were used to evaluate the repertoires. The most abundant DNA sequence in the deep sequencing data was defined as the immunodominant clone. CDR3 amino acid sequences were screened for sharing across subjects and compared with published repertoires and the VDJdb database. Through fastp at Q25 and MiXCR, TCRdb rebuilt clones from the public reads, retaining in-frame beta chains. Identical CDR3 protein sequences are pooled into one entry, listed with their most common genes and DNA. The V and J calls come from TCRdb's annotation, not from the publication. The sample table contains 16,000 or so distinct CDR3 sequences; only one count was recorded for roughly two fifths of them. Of the sample, 70% to 90% is held by the ten largest clones.

The cysteine opens and the phenylalanine closes a CDR3 of 12 amino acids. Only the CDR3 DNA stays, 36 bases, in frame from base 1. From V the trimming removes 3 bases and from J it removes 2 bases, while the gene matches leave 1 base of the junction unaccounted for. Reading the germline V gene (reference sequence) gives CDR1 DFQATT and CDR2 SNEGSKA. The patients picked for sequencing were ones in whom flow cytometry had shown an expansion of CD8+CD57+ cells. CD8+CD57+ effector memory cells were additionally sequenced from a sixth of the 12 patients who had enough cells. Severe acquired aplastic anemia was diagnosed in all patients according to International Study of Aplastic Anemia and Agranulocytosis and Camitta criteria. No therapy had been received by the patients at the time of blood sampling. CD8+CD57+ cells were bead-enriched, yielding a mean of 1.6 ug of DNA. The study deep-sequenced TCR repertoires of sorted CD4+ and CD8+ blood T cells from severe aplastic anemia patients and healthy subjects. Patients were enrolled in the USA under clinicaltrials.gov protocols 00001620, 01623167, 00001397, 00071045, 00081523 and 00961064. Ficoll-Paque density gradient centrifugation was used to isolate peripheral blood mononuclear cells.

Remarks on this clonotype: What antigen it recognizes has not been identified. Qualities for individual bases were not recorded, and no much larger clone is one base off.

The sequenced material came from CD8+CD57+ T cells sorted from PBMCs. In the paper's terms, the cell subset or site label means: bead-enriched CD8+CD57+ effector memory T cells from SAA patients. The V and J segments used are TRBV20-1 and TRBJ2-7; a stretch of 7 junction bases matches TRBD1. The sequence was collected from a human donor with aplastic anemia. The sequenced DNA: TGCAGTGCTAGTCAGGGGGCCTACGAGCAGTACTTC. It encodes CSASQGAYEQYF.